This T cell receptor (beta chain) came from a study of graft-versus-host responses after intestinal transplantation. Across the whole study: Every transplant recipient was induced with anti-thymocyte globulin, then maintained on tacrolimus and steroids for two to four years. Study results and caveats: Early post-transplant declines in HvG were associated with peak levels of circulating GvH clones. The authors found GvH clones in recipient marrow, some appearing first in ileum or blood.

Note on this clone: Its antigen is as yet unknown.

The germline gives CDR1 MDHEN, CDR2 SYDVKM. The V gene lost 3 bases and the J gene lost 6 bases, with 11 bases spanning the gap. The CDR3 runs 13 residues. Some clones are missing from TCRdb's copy, which holds only in-frame ones; the method was immunoSEQ multiplex PCR. The sample lists about 5,000 clones; approximately 83% were seen once. Tissue from the graft was processed to free its intraepithelial and lamina propria lymphocytes. This chain uses TRBV28 with TRBJ1-2; D is unresolved. The source material was ileum tissue, sampled 156 days after intestinal transplant. This clonotype was sampled from a human patient who received an intestinal transplant, so some T cells may come from the graft donor. DNA of the CDR3: TGTGCCAGCAGTTTCATACAACCCAATGGCTACACCTTC. Its protein is CASSFIQPNGYTF.